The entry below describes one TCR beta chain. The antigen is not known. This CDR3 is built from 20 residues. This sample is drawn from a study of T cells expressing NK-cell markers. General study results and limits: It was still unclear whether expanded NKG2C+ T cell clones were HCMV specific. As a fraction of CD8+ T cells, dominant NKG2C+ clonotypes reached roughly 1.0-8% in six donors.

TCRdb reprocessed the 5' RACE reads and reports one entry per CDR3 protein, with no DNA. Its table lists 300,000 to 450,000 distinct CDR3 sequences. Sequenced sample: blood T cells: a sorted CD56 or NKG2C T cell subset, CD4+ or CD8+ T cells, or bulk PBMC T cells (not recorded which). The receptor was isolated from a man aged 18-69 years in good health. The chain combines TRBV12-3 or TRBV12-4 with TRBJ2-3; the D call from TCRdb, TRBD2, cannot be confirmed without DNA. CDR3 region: CASSLWGLAGGPFPTDTQYF.